The TCR beta chain under discussion was sequenced for a study of naive and memory T cell subsets. General observations from the study: Over 90% of naive TCR sequences appeared only once, unlike memory subsets.

The CDR3 is 16 amino acids. CDR1 is MNHEY, CDR2 SVGAGI, per germline. Trimming took 2 bases from V and 0 from J; bases not matched to a gene: 3. Cells stained for CD3, CD4, CD8, CD45RA, CD27 and viability were sorted into four CD45RA/CD27 subsets. Many counts were recorded for this clonotype. Its antigen is currently unknown. Both TRBC1 and TRBC2 were covered by a beta constant-region primer of two equimolar oligonucleotides. Four rounds of PCR amplified the ligated cDNA using nested alpha and beta constant-region primers plus SP2. A 12-nucleotide UMI and the SP2 primer were added to the cDNA 3' end by oligonucleotide ligation. TCRdb fed the UMI-ligation and nested PCR reads into MiXCR, producing one record per CDR3 protein. The sample includes about 3,000 distinct CDR3 sequences, around 5.2% of them seen just once.

The V gene is TRBV6-5, the J gene TRBJ1-4; 7 nucleotides match TRBD1. The specimen was CD4+ TEMRA cells from blood. Subset given: effector memory re-expressing CD45RA, CD45RA+ CD27-. This receptor was taken from a human donor in good health. The CDR3 loop is CASSYGGGATNEKLFF. The CDR3 DNA follows: TGTGCCAGCAGTTACGGAGGGGGCGCAACTAATGAAAAACTGTTTTTT.